A single sample is the source of the 20 T cell receptor beta chains below, sequenced in a study of T cells in tumors after PD-1 blockade. TCRdb keeps only in-frame clones here, not all; method: immunoSEQ multiplex PCR. Here the sample spans approximately 60,000 clones, around three quarters being singletons. The source material was PBMCs, sampled before anti-PD-1 treatment. The receptors come from a human donor with basal cell carcinoma.

The CDR3 bases are TGCGCCAGCAGCTTGGGCACAGGGCCTACTAACTATGGCTACACCTTC. Translated, it gives CASSLGTGPTNYGYTF. V gene TRBV5-1 combines with J gene TRBJ1-2, with D tentatively TRBD1 (6 bases). From germline, CDR1 is SGHRS and CDR2 YFSETQ. The CDR3 is made up of 16 amino acids. Trimming removed 0 bases at V and 0 bases at J, with 12 bases between. Complete variable domain (other parts from reference TRBV5-1 and TRBJ1-2): KAGVTQTPRYLIKTRGQQVTLSCSPISGHRSVSWYQQTPGQGLQFLFEYFSETQRNKGNFPGRFSGRQFSNSRSEMNVSTLELGDSALYLCASSLGTGPTNYGYTFGSGTRLTVV.

This sequence joins TRBV5-5 and TRBJ2-3, with TRBD1 matching over 9 bases. The CDR3 contains 17 residues. Germline assignment: CDR1 SGHKS and CDR2 YYEKEE (reference sequence). V dropped 4 bases and J dropped 4; count of bases not matched to a gene: 13. CDR3 protein: CASSRLWDRVLSDTQYF. As DNA, the CDR3 is TGTGCCAGCAGCAGACTATGGGACAGGGTTTTGTCAGATACGCAGTATTTT.

The rearrangement joins TRBV30 to TRBJ1-1; the D is unclear. CDR3 size: 12 residues. Germline V gives CDR1 GTSNPN, CDR2 SVGIG (reference sequence). V was shortened by 2 bases and J by 10 bases, with 14 bases between the two germline ends. The CDR3 is CAWSPNRLGAFF. CDR3 in DNA: TGTGCCTGGAGTCCCAATAGGCTGGGAGCTTTCTTT.

The rearrangement links TRBV7-9 to TRBJ1-2; TRBD1 is a possible D gene (5 bases). The CDR3 has 13 amino acids. Germline loops: CDR1 SEHNR, CDR2 FQNEAQ (reference sequence). V dropped 5 bases and J dropped 5 bases, with 12 bases sitting between them. The CDR3 DNA reads TGTGCCAGCAGCCTTGACAGCCTTTATGGCTACACCTTC. Amino acids: CASSLDSLYGYTF.

V is TRBV30 and J is TRBJ2-7; 7 bases map to TRBD1. The germline V gene has CDR1 GTSNPN and CDR2 SVGIG (reference sequence). The CDR3 length is 13 residues. Germline trimming cut 1 base from V and 7 bases from J; bases unmatched to any gene: 7. The CDR3 is CAWSAQGVGEQYF. The CDR3, as DNA: TGTGCCTGGAGTGCCCAGGGGGTGGGTGAGCAGTACTTC.

The chain uses TRBV18 and TRBJ1-2; D might be TRBD1 (5 bases). There are 14 residues in the CDR3. CDR1 is KGHSH and CDR2 is LQKENI in the germline V gene. Trimming removed 3 bases from V and 5 bases from J, with 13 bases in between. Here the CDR3 reads CASSPYDSLYGYTF. The CDR3 DNA reads TGTGCCAGCTCACCGTACGACAGCTTATATGGCTACACCTTC.

The CDR3 nucleotides read TGTGCCAGCAGTGAACTTGGGGGAGGGACCTACGAGCAGTACTTC. It specifies CASSELGGGTYEQYF. The V gene is TRBV6-1, the J gene TRBJ2-7; 7 bases agree with TRBD2. Germline values: CDR1 MNHNS, CDR2 SASEGT. V lost 2 bases, J lost 2 bases, and 6 bases stayed unmatched. The CDR3 length is 15 residues.

V and J are TRBV3-1 (or the pseudogene TRBV3-2) and TRBJ1-2; 9 bases map to TRBD1. Germline V CDR1 and CDR2: LGHDT, YNNKEL (reference sequence). The CDR3 length is 15 residues. V trimming: 2 bases; J trimming: 6 bases; junction bases outside the gene matches: 7. CDR3 nucleotides: TGTGCCAGCAGCCAACGGTCGGGACAGGGACATGGCTACACCTTC. As protein: CASSQRSGQGHGYTF.

This clone was found a few times. V is TRBV5-6 and J is TRBJ1-2; no clear D. V was clipped by 2 bases and J by 3 bases, with 14 bases between them. CDR1 is SGHDT, CDR2 YYEEEE, per germline. This CDR3 is 15 amino acids long. In nucleotides, the CDR3 is TGTGCCAGCAGCTTCGAGTGGGGTACGGACTATGGCTACACCTTC. Translating it yields CASSFEWGTDYGYTF.

V and J are TRBV18 and TRBJ2-2; either TRBD1 or TRBD2 may supply D (6 bases each). Trimming removed 6 bases at V and 3 bases at J, with 14 bases between. This CDR3 spans 15 amino acids. Looked up from germline, CDR1 is KGHSH and CDR2 is LQKENI. CDR3 nucleotides: TGTGCCAGCTCCGAACGGAGGGGGGACACCGGGGAGCTGTTTTTT. It encodes CASSERRGDTGELFF. The full variable domain, its missing parts supplied by reference TRBV18 and TRBJ2-2, is NAGVMQNPRHLVRRRGQEARLRCSPMKGHSHVYWYRQLPEEGLKFMVYLQKENIIDESGMPKERFSAEFPKEGPSILRIQQVVRGDSAAYFCASSERRGDTGELFFGEGSRLTVL.

The chain carries TRBV2 and TRBJ1-1, with 10 bases matching TRBD1. Trimming took 1 base from V and 4 from J; bases not matched to a gene: 6. This CDR3 comprises 16 residues. Germline V gives CDR1 SNHLY, CDR2 FYNNEI. The CDR3 here is CASSEVGTGVGTEAFF. As DNA, the CDR3 is TGTGCCAGCAGTGAAGTAGGGACAGGGGTCGGCACTGAAGCTTTCTTT.

The chain combines TRBV27 with TRBJ1-1; no clear D. There are 13 residues in the CDR3. Trimming took off 2 bases at V and 7 bases at J, with 11 bases between the two ends. Germline-derived CDR1 and CDR2 are MNHEY and SMNVEV (reference sequence). The CDR3 loop is CASSLAQASEAFF. The CDR3 coding sequence is TGTGCCAGCAGTTTAGCACAAGCGAGTGAAGCTTTCTTT.

CDR3 sequence reads: CASSLTGLGLEGYTF. Here the CDR3 DNA reads TGTGCCAGCAGCTTAACCGGGTTGGGGTTGGAAGGCTACACCTTC. The rearrangement uses TRBV7-9 and TRBJ1-2; D gene unclear. The CDR3 covers 15 residues. Deletions cut 2 bases from V and 8 bases from J, with 18 bases between. Germline V gene sequence: CDR1 SEHNR, CDR2 FQNEAQ (reference sequence).

The J gene is TRBJ2-7, the V gene TRBV6-5; possibly TRBD1 or TRBD2 for D (5 bases each). The CDR3 contains 13 residues. The V gene's germline CDR1 is MNHEY and CDR2 SVGAGI. The V and J ends lost 11 bases and 0 bases respectively, with 14 bases between them. This CDR3 reads CAARDGNSYEQYF. The DNA for the CDR3 is TGTGCCGCTCGGGACGGTAACTCCTACGAGCAGTACTTC.

The chain has TRBV3-1 (or the pseudogene TRBV3-2) and TRBJ1-5; tentative D call: TRBD1 (5 bases). The CDR3 has 16 amino acids. The germline V and J ends were trimmed by 1 base and 4 bases, with 14 bases remaining between them. Per the germline V gene, CDR1 is LGHDT and CDR2 is YNNKEL (reference sequence). CDR3 region: CASSQGVGGSNQPQHF. The CDR3 nucleotides are TGTGCCAGCAGCCAAGGGGTCGGGGGATCAAATCAGCCCCAGCATTTT.

This sequence joins TRBV10-3 and TRBJ1-1, with no clear D. This CDR3 region has 13 residues. Germline-derived CDR1 and CDR2 are ENHRY and SYGVKD. Trimming took off 5 bases at V and 5 bases at J, with 12 bases between the two ends. This CDR3 is CAISPMTETEAFF. The CDR3 region has the DNA TGTGCCATCAGTCCCATGACCGAAACTGAAGCTTTCTTT.

The genes are TRBV7-9 and TRBJ2-7; 7 bases line up with TRBD2. The trim removed 5 bases at V and 4 bases at J, leaving 2 bases unmatched. From germline, CDR1 is SEHNR and CDR2 FQNEAQ (reference sequence). The CDR3 runs to 12 residues. CDR3 in amino acids: CASSRDYYEQYF. CDR3 DNA: TGTGCCAGCAGCCGGGACTATTACGAGCAGTACTTC. The complete variable domain, with remaining parts taken from reference TRBV7-9 and TRBJ2-7, reads DTGVSQNPRHKITKRGQNVTFRCDPISEHNRLYWYRQTLGQGPEFLTYFQNEAQLEKSRLLSDRFSAERPKGSFSTLEIQRTEQGDSAMYLCASSRDYYEQYFGPGTRLTVT.

This chain joins TRBV7-6 and TRBJ2-5; tentatively, D is TRBD1 or TRBD2 (5 bases each). From germline, CDR1 is SGHVS and CDR2 FNYEAQ. This CDR3 region has 16 residues. Trimming cost V 7 bases and J 0 bases, with 18 bases left between them. The CDR3 region has the DNA TGTGCCAGCACCTCCGAGCCGGGACCTAACCAAGAGACCCAGTACTTC. Protein product: CASTSEPGPNQETQYF.

The chain combines TRBV19 with TRBJ2-5; 11 bases line up with TRBD2. V was clipped by 4 bases and J by 3 bases; unmatched bases: 7. The CDR3 is 16 amino acids. CDR1 and CDR2 from the germline V gene are LNHDA and SQIVND (reference sequence). The CDR3 loop reads CASSSRLAGKEETQYF. The CDR3 nucleotides are TGTGCCAGTAGTAGCAGACTAGCGGGGAAGGAAGAGACCCAGTACTTC.

In this sample, this clone is medium-sized. The chain links TRBV11-2 to TRBJ2-4; 8 bases are a match to TRBD1. Germline V gene data show CDR1 as SGHAT and CDR2 as FQNNGV. Trimming removed 2 bases from V and 3 bases from J; junction bases left unmatched: 15. CDR3 size: 19 residues. CDR3: CASSLISIGQGLVKNIQYF. In DNA form, the CDR3 reads TGTGCCAGCAGCTTAATAAGCATCGGACAGGGTTTAGTCAAAAACATTCAGTACTTC.